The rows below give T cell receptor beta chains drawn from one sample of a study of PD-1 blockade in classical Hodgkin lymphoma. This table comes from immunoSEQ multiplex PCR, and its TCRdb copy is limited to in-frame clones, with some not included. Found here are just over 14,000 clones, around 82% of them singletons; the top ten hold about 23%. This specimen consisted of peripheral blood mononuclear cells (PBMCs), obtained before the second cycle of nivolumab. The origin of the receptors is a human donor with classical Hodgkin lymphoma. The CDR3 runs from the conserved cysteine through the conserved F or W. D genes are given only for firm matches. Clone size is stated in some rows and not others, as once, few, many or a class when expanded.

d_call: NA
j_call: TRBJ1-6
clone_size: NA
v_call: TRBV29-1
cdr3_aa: CSVHQGNNSPLHF
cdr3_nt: TGCAGCGTTCATCAGGGAAATAATTCACCCCTCCACTTT

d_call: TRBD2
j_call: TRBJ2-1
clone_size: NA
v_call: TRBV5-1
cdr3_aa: CASSLGTSGGLNEQFF
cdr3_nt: TGCGCCAGCAGCCTAGGGACTAGCGGGGGTTTGAATGAGCAGTTCTTC

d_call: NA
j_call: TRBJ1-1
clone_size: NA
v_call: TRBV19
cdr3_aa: CASRPLAGTTNTEAFF
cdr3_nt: TGTGCCAGTAGACCATTAGCCGGGACAACGAACACTGAAGCTTTCTTT

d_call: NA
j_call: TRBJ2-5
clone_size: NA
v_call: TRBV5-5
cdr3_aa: CASSLGPRAQETQYF
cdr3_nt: TGTGCCAGCAGCTTGGGCCCCAGGGCTCAAGAGACCCAGTACTTC

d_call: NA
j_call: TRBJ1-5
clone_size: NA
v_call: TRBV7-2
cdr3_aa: CASSLDLGYQPQHF
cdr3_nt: TGTGCCAGCAGCTTAGATCTAGGGTATCAGCCCCAGCATTTT

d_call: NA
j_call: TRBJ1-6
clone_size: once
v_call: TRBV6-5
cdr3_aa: CASQRRSYNSPLHF
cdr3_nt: TGTGCCTCCCAAAGGCGCTCCTATAATTCACCCCTCCACTTT

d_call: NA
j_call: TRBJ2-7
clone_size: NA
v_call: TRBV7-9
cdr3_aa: CASSSGVPYEQYF
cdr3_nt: TGTGCCAGCAGTTCCGGGGTCCCCTACGAGCAGTACTTC

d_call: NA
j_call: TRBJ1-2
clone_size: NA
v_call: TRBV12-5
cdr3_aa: CASGLPIGGIGYTF
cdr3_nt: TGTGCTAGTGGTTTGCCCATCGGTGGGATTGGCTACACCTTC

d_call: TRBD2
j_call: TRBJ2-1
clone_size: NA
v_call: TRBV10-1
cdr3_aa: CASIPTGLAGGQEQFF
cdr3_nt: TGCGCCAGCATCCCGACGGGACTAGCGGGGGGACAGGAGCAGTTCTTC

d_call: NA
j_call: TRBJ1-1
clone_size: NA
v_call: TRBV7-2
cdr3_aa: CASSLVAGRGTEAFF
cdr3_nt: TGTGCCAGCAGCTTAGTGGCAGGTCGGGGGACTGAAGCTTTCTTT

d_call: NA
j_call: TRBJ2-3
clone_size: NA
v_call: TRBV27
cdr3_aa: CASSLNGGTDTQYF
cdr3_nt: TGTGCCAGCAGTCTCAACGGGGGCACAGATACGCAGTATTTT

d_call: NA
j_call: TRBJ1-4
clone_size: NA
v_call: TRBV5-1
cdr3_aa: CASSRHEKATNEKLFF
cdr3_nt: TGCGCCAGCAGCCGACACGAGAAGGCAACTAATGAAAAACTGTTTTTT

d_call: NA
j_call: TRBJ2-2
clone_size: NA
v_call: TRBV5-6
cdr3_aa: CASSLQTGELFF
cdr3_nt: TGTGCCAGCAGCTTACAAACCGGGGAGCTGTTTTTT

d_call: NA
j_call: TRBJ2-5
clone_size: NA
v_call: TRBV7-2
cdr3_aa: CASSLNGGPWETQYF
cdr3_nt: TGTGCCAGCAGCTTAAACGGGGGCCCTTGGGAGACCCAGTACTTC

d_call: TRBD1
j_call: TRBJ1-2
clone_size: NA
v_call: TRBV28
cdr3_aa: CASSEQGARSYGYTF
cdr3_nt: TGTGCCAGCAGTGAGCAGGGGGCCAGGTCCTATGGCTACACCTTC

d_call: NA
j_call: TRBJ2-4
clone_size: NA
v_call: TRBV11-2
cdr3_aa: CASSLERAGKNIQYF
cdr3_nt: TGTGCCAGCAGCTTAGAGAGGGCGGGCAAAAACATTCAGTACTTC

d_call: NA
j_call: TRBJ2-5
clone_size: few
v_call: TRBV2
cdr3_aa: CASRLTSGLREETQYF
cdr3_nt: TGTGCCAGCAGGCTAACCTCGGGACTTCGGGAAGAGACCCAGTACTTC

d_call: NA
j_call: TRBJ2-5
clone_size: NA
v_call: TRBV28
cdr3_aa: CASRSTLETQYF
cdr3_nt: TGTGCCAGCAGATCCACCCTAGAGACCCAGTACTTC

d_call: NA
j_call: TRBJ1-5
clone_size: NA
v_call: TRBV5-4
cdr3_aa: CASSLGGRSNQPQHF
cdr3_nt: TGTGCCAGCAGCTTGGGGGGGAGGAGCAATCAGCCCCAGCATTTT

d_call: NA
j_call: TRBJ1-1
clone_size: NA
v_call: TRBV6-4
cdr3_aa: CASSAEMNTEAFF
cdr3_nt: TGTGCCAGCAGTGCCGAGATGAACACTGAAGCTTTCTTT

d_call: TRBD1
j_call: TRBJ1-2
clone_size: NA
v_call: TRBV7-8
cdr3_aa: CASSSGQGGYGYTF
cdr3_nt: TGTGCCAGCAGCTCCGGACAGGGTGGCTATGGCTACACCTTC

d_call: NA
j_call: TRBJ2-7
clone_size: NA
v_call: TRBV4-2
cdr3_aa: CASSQDPKRWAGYEQYF
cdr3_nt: TGTGCCAGCAGCCAAGACCCCAAGCGGTGGGCAGGCTACGAGCAGTACTTC

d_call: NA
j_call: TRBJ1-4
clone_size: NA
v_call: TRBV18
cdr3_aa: CASSPRGEGKLFF
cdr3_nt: TGTGCCAGCTCACCCCGCGGTGAGGGAAAACTGTTTTTT

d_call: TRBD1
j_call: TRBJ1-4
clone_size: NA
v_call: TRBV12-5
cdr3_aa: CASGQTRTGFNEKLFF
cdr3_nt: TGTGCTAGTGGTCAAACACGGACAGGGTTTAATGAAAAACTGTTTTTT

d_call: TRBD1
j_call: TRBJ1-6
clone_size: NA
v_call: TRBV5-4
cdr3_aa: CASSSRDRGHNSPLHF
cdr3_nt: TGTGCCAGCAGCAGCCGGGACAGGGGGCATAATTCACCCCTCCACTTT

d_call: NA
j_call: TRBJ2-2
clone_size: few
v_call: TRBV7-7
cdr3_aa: CASSFGNTGELFF
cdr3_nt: TGTGCTAGCAGCTTCGGTAACACCGGGGAGCTGTTTTTT

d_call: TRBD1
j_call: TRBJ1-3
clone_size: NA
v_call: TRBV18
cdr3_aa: CASSPLRQGSSGNTIYF
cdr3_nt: TGTGCCAGCTCACCCCTTCGACAGGGAAGCTCTGGAAACACCATATATTTT

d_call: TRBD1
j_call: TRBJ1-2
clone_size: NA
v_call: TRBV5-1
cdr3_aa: CASSLRTGAQGTRGYTF
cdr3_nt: TGCGCCAGCAGCTTGCGGACAGGGGCGCAGGGGACTCGAGGCTACACCTTC

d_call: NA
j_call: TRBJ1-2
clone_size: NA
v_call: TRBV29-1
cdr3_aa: CSVGRGADGLYGYTF
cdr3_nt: TGCAGCGTTGGGAGGGGGGCAGACGGACTCTATGGCTACACCTTC

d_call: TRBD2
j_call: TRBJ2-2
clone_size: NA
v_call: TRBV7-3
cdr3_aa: CASSLNAGGSNTGELFF
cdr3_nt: TGTGCCAGCAGCTTAAATGCGGGGGGCAGTAACACCGGGGAGCTGTTTTTT

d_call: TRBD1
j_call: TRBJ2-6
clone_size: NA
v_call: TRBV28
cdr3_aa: CASSPWGQGSRANVLTF
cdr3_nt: TGTGCCAGCAGCCCATGGGGACAGGGGAGTAGGGCCAACGTCCTGACTTTC

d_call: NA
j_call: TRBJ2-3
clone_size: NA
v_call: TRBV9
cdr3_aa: CASSPRGRRTSTDTQYF
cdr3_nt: TGTGCCAGCAGCCCTAGGGGGAGAAGAACTAGCACAGATACGCAGTATTTT

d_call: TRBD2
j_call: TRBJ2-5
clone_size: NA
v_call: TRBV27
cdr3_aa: CASSPRGDQETQYF
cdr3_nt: TGTGCCAGCAGTCCACGGGGGGACCAAGAGACCCAGTACTTC

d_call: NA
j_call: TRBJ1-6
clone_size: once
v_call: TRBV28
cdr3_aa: CASSFGWGVGSYNSPLHF
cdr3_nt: TGTGCCAGCAGTTTCGGTTGGGGGGTGGGCTCCTATAATTCACCCCTCCACTTT

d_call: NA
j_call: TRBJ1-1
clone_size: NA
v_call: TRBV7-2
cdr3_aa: CASSFPGRQAEAFF
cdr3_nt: TGTGCCAGCAGCTTCCCTGGGAGGCAGGCTGAAGCTTTCTTT